What follows are 9 T cell receptor beta chains derived from one specimen sequenced in a study of molecular identifiers for immune sequencing clone quantification. A single record per CDR3 protein comes from TCRdb applying MiXCR to the PCR reads. The repertoire includes approximately 500,000 distinct CDR3 sequences, over 20% of them detected once, and 0.7% to 0.95% sits in the top ten. The specimen was naive CD8+ T cells from blood, with Jurkat cell RNA spiked in. The subset denotes: FACS-sorted CD8+CD4-CCR7+CD45RA+ naive T cells. The receptors were gathered from a human donor in good health. Some libraries in this study had Jurkat cell RNA spiked in.

In nucleotides, the CDR3 is TGTGCCAGCAGCCCAGGGGGAATGTACACTGAAGCTTTCTTT. Translating it yields CASSPGGMYTEAFF. The chain carries TRBV6-1 and TRBJ1-1, with 7 bases identical to TRBD1. The CDR3 spans 14 residues. V lost 6 bases, J lost 3 bases, and 7 bases stayed unmatched. CDR1 and CDR2 (germline): MNHNS, SASEGT.

As DNA, the CDR3 is TGTGCCATCAGTGTTAGCGGGAGGGAATTTGCGGGGGAGCAGTACTTC. Protein sequence: CAISVSGREFAGEQYF. The chain couples TRBV10-3 to TRBJ2-7, with 11 bases that match TRBD2. Germline V gene lookup returns CDR1 ENHRY and CDR2 SYGVKD. The CDR3 loop spans 16 amino acids. Losses at the gene ends were 4 bases for V and 7 bases for J; bases not matched to a gene: 12.

This clonotype showed up just a few times. The chain combines TRBV4-2 with TRBJ2-1; D remains ambiguous. This CDR3 comprises 13 residues. V lost 0 bases and J lost 5, with 5 bases in between. The V gene's germline CDR1 is LGHNA and CDR2 YNFKEQ. Here the CDR3 reads CASSQDPDNEQFF. The DNA of the CDR3 is TGTGCCAGCAGCCAAGATCCGGACAATGAGCAGTTCTTC.

The table lists this clonotype with a few counts. CDR3 sequence: CASSMERYYEQYF. CDR3 sequence (DNA): TGTGCCAGTAGTATGGAGCGCTACTACGAGCAGTACTTC. The J gene is TRBJ2-7, the V gene TRBV19; no reliable D call. Germline CDR1 LNHDA, CDR2 SQIVND (reference sequence). The CDR3 totals 13 residues. The V end lost 3 bases, the J end lost 3 bases, and 9 bases lay between the germline ends.

In its sample, this clonotype was seen a few times. The chain employs TRBV30 and TRBJ2-5, with 7 bases identical to TRBD1. CDR1 GTSNPN and CDR2 SVGIG come from the germline V gene (reference sequence). CDR3 size: 12 residues. V lost 2 bases to trimming and J lost 4 bases; unmatched junction nucleotides: 1. The CDR3 loop reads CAWSPGGETQYF. For the CDR3, the DNA is TGTGCCTGGAGTCCAGGGGGAGAGACCCAGTACTTC.

This clonotype was found a few times. CDR3 DNA sequence: TGTGCCAGCAGCCAAGGTTACACTGACCTGTTCACAGATACGCAGTATTTT. The encoded protein is CASSQGYTDLFTDTQYF. The J gene is TRBJ2-3, the V gene TRBV3-1, with D unclear. Trimming left V 1 base short and J 2 bases short, with 16 bases between. The CDR3 runs to 17 residues. Looked up from germline, CDR1 is LGHDT and CDR2 is YNNKEL (reference sequence).

This clonotype occurred many times. The chain uses TRBV29-1 and TRBJ2-3; TRBD1 might be the D (6 bases). Germline V gene lookup returns CDR1 SQVTM and CDR2 ANQGSEA. The ends were cut back, 3 bases at V and 4 bases at J, with 11 bases in the middle. CDR3 size: 13 residues. CDR3 sequence: CSVDGTNADTQYF. CDR3 bases: TGCAGCGTTGATGGGACAAATGCAGATACGCAGTATTTT.

This rearrangement joins TRBV11-2 to TRBJ2-1; 8 bases fit TRBD2. Germline V lookup: CDR1 SGHAT, CDR2 FQNNGV. J was trimmed by 8 bases and V by 4 bases; bases with no gene match: 28. The CDR3 length is 21 residues. CDR3 nucleotide sequence: TGTGCCAGCAGCTGGAAGTGGGGCCACCCGGTCGGGACTAGTGTCTCGGATGAGCAGTTCTTC. It translates to CASSWKWGHPVGTSVSDEQFF.

Points on this clonotype: A junction boundary mismatches the germline segment, possibly from a read error. The chain employs TRBV7-8 and TRBJ1-5, with 7 bases aligning to TRBD1. This CDR3 spans 15 amino acids. Germline V gene sequence: CDR1 SGHVS, CDR2 FQNEAQ. DNA of the CDR3: TGTGCCAGCAGCCCGTGGACAGGACCCAATCAGCTCCAGCATTTT. Its protein product is CASSPWTGPNQLQHF.